These T cell receptor beta chains were read from a single sample in a study of T cells in Graves' hyperthyroidism and ophthalmopathy. TCRdb reanalysed the multiplex PCR reads using MiXCR and keeps one entry per CDR3 protein. There are about 640,000 distinct CDR3 sequences in the sample; roughly 20% occur only once, and 30% to 40% lies in the top ten. The specimen sequenced was blood. Source of these receptors: a man aged 25-45 years with Graves' ophthalmopathy. CDR3s include the opening cysteine and the closing phenylalanine or tryptophan. Fields, in order: clone size, V gene, J gene, D gene, CDR3 protein, CDR3 DNA. The D gene is left open where the match is weak. Some rows mark clone size as missing; the rest say once, few, many or name a class of expanded clone.

few	TRBV13	TRBJ2-1	TRBD2	CASSPPDGGLASEQFF	TGTGCCAGCAGCCCCCCGGACGGGGGACTAGCCAGCGAGCAGTTCTTC
many	TRBV20-1	TRBJ2-1	NA	CSARARPSNEQFF	TGCAGTGCTAGAGCCCGCCCCTCGAATGAGCAGTTCTTC
many	TRBV11-1	TRBJ2-5	TRBD1	CASSPGQMLGTQYF	TGTGCCAGCAGCCCGGGACAGATGCTTGGGACCCAGTACTTC
few	TRBV6-2/TRBV6-3	TRBJ2-2	TRBD2	CASRSGLAGESGELFF	TGTGCCAGCAGGTCGGGACTAGCGGGAGAGTCCGGGGAGCTGTTTTTT
NA	TRBV20-1	TRBJ2-7	NA	CSARQTGEQYF	TGCAGTGCTCGACAGACGGGCGAGCAGTACTTC
NA	TRBV12-3/TRBV12-4	TRBJ2-2	TRBD1	CASSHGRQGAGELFF	TGTGCCAGCAGCCACGGTCGACAGGGAGCCGGGGAGCTGTTTTTT
few	TRBV7-2	TRBJ2-3	NA	CASSLAGSQDTQYF	TGTGCCAGCAGCTTAGCGGGGAGTCAAGATACGCAGTATTTT
few	TRBV20-1	TRBJ2-3	TRBD2	CSARGGSGRTDTQYF	TGCAGTGCCCGAGGGGGTAGCGGGAGGACAGATACGCAGTATTTT
few	TRBV10-2	TRBJ2-2	TRBD1	CASNDRATNTGELFF	TGCGCCAGCAACGACAGGGCTACGAACACCGGGGAGCTGTTTTTT
few	TRBV5-1	TRBJ2-3	NA	CASSSDQGVDTQYF	TGCGCCAGCAGCTCTGATCAGGGAGTAGATACGCAGTATTTT
NA	TRBV28	TRBJ1-2	NA	CASRSQGGVGYTF	TGTGCCAGCAGATCCCAAGGGGGTGTGGGCTACACCTTC
NA	TRBV29-1	TRBJ2-2	TRBD2	CSARGLAGVTGELFF	TGCAGCGCCCGGGGACTAGCGGGAGTGACCGGGGAGCTGTTTTTT
NA	TRBV27	TRBJ1-2	TRBD1	CASRGLGQGYGYTF	TGTGCCAGCAGGGGATTGGGACAGGGTTATGGCTACACCTTC
many	TRBV12-3/TRBV12-4	TRBJ2-5	NA	CASSTGTAVETQYF	TGTGCCAGCAGTACCGGGACGGCGGTGGAGACCCAGTACTTC
few	TRBV5-8	TRBJ2-5	TRBD1	CASRGQLQETQYF	TGTGCCAGCAGGGGACAGTTGCAAGAGACCCAGTACTTC
NA	TRBV27	TRBJ1-1	NA	CASSLSRTGPKAFF	TGTGCCAGCAGTTTATCTCGGACCGGACCGAAAGCTTTCTTT
NA	TRBV7-9	TRBJ2-5	NA	CASSLAPGGEETQYF	TGTGCCAGCAGCTTAGCGCCCGGCGGTGAAGAGACCCAGTACTTC
few	TRBV3-1	TRBJ2-1	TRBD2	CASSPTSGRAYYNEQFF	TGTGCCAGCAGCCCTACTAGCGGGAGGGCCTATTACAATGAGCAGTTCTTC
few	TRBV2	TRBJ1-1	TRBD1	CASSETGTGGTNTEAFF	TGTGCCAGCAGCGAAACCGGGACAGGGGGGACGAACACTGAAGCTTTCTTT
NA	TRBV19	TRBJ1-5	TRBD1	CATSGGQLAGQPQHF	TGTGCCACCTCCGGGGGACAGCTTGCAGGTCAGCCCCAGCATTTT
NA	TRBV28	TRBJ1-5	TRBD1	CASGTGARQPQHF	TGTGCCAGCGGGACAGGGGCAAGACAGCCCCAGCATTTT
NA	TRBV7-2	TRBJ2-2	TRBD2	CASSLVGSGTGELFF	TGTGCCAGCAGCTTAGTAGGTAGCGGGACCGGGGAGCTGTTTTTT
NA	TRBV4-1	TRBJ1-6	NA	CASSLGLRGRFSPLHF	TGCGCCAGCAGCCTGGGACTCAGGGGCCGTTTTTCACCCCTCCACTTT
NA	TRBV29-1	TRBJ2-1	NA	CSVPPQGEQFF	TGCAGCGTCCCACCACAGGGAGAGCAGTTCTTC
NA	TRBV5-5	TRBJ1-2	NA	CASSHPGANYGYTF	TGTGCCAGCAGCCATCCGGGGGCTAACTATGGCTACACCTTC
few	TRBV9	TRBJ2-1	TRBD2	CASSVATGLAGGGEQFF	TGTGCCAGCAGCGTAGCTACGGGACTAGCGGGAGGGGGGGAGCAGTTCTTC
NA	TRBV6-5	TRBJ2-2	TRBD2	CASSFSGRVFVGELFF	TGTGCCAGCAGTTTTAGCGGGAGGGTTTTCGTCGGGGAGCTGTTTTTT
NA	TRBV6-6	TRBJ2-3	TRBD2	CASSYSRERADTQYF	TGTGCCAGCAGTTACTCGCGGGAGCGGGCAGATACGCAGTATTTT
many	TRBV12-3/TRBV12-4	TRBJ2-3	TRBD2	CASSPKGLAGTDTQYF	TGTGCCAGCAGCCCCAAGGGACTAGCGGGCACAGATACGCAGTATTTT
NA	TRBV6-2/TRBV6-3	TRBJ2-5	NA	CASSLLPPLGQETQYF	TGTGCCAGCAGTCTCCTCCCTCCCTTAGGACAAGAGACCCAGTACTTC
few	TRBV10-3	TRBJ2-3	NA	CAISREGTDTQYF	TGTGCCATCAGCAGGGAGGGCACAGATACGCAGTATTTT
few	TRBV7-9	TRBJ1-2	TRBD1	CASSSPGQGHGYTF	TGTGCCAGCAGCTCCCCGGGACAGGGACATGGCTACACCTTC
many	TRBV2	TRBJ1-2	NA	CASSVDSNYGYTF	TGTGCCAGCAGTGTCGACAGTAACTATGGCTACACCTTC
NA	TRBV28	TRBJ2-2	TRBD2	CASSPGTSWIGELFF	TGTGCCAGCAGCCCCGGGACTAGCTGGATCGGGGAGCTGTTTTTT
many	TRBV11-2	TRBJ2-3	NA	CASSLRTSITDTQYF	TGTGCCAGCAGCCTGCGGACTTCCATAACAGATACGCAGTATTTT
few	TRBV3-1	TRBJ1-1	NA	CASSQEGPFLGAFF	TGTGCCAGCAGCCAAGAGGGACCCTTTCTCGGGGCTTTCTTT
NA	TRBV4-2	TRBJ1-1	NA	CASSPASPANTEAFF	TGTGCCAGCAGCCCCGCAAGCCCTGCGAACACTGAAGCTTTCTTT
many	TRBV7-8	TRBJ2-7	NA	CASSFSRSPYEQYF	TGTGCCAGCAGCTTCTCCAGGAGTCCCTACGAGCAGTACTTC
few	TRBV6-1	TRBJ2-2	NA	CASSTGSNTGELFF	TGTGCCAGCAGCACAGGGTCGAACACCGGGGAGCTGTTTTTT
many	TRBV18	TRBJ1-1	NA	CASSHDRPFAFF	TGTGCCAGCTCACACGACAGGCCCTTTGCTTTCTTT
few	TRBV7-2	TRBJ2-1	TRBD1	CASSATGQQYNEQFF	TGTGCCAGCAGCGCGACGGGACAGCAATACAATGAGCAGTTCTTC
few	TRBV20-1	TRBJ2-5	NA	CSATRLAQETQYF	TGCAGTGCTACACGCCTAGCCCAAGAGACCCAGTACTTC